Shown below are 30 T cell receptor beta chains from a single sample sequenced in a study of T-cell memory formation after mild COVID-19. From the 5' RACE reads, TCRdb called clonotypes with MiXCR, one entry per CDR3 protein. The data hold 380,000 or so distinct CDR3 sequences, with about 13% observed a single time. Sequencing was carried out using PBMCs or a T cell subset sorted from them (not recorded which). The receptors derive from a man between 18 and 29 years old who had mild COVID-19 (a few samples of this study predate the infection). Cell type and time point are not known.

This clonotype came up a few times. The CDR3 spells CASSLDLRGPGELFF. Here the CDR3 DNA reads TGCGCCAGCAGCTTGGACCTCAGGGGTCCCGGGGAGCTGTTTTTT. The genes are TRBV5-1 and TRBJ2-2; D is perhaps TRBD1 (6 bases). The V gene lost 0 bases and the J gene lost 6 bases, with 12 bases spanning the gap. The CDR3 is 15 residues long. Germline-derived CDR1 and CDR2 are SGHRS and YFSETQ.

This clonotype has more than one count but fewer than ten. The chain employs TRBV27 and TRBJ1-5, with a weak D call TRBD1 (5 bases). Trimming pared 6 bases from V and 1 base from J, leaving 10 bases between. The germline V gene encodes CDR1 MNHEY and CDR2 SMNVEV (reference sequence). There are 14 residues in the CDR3. CDR3 sequence reads: CASSRPGSNQPQHF. The CDR3 nucleotides are TGTGCCAGCAGCCGGCCAGGGAGCAATCAGCCCCAGCATTTT.

The V and J genes are TRBV5-1 and TRBJ1-1; possible D gene TRBD1, 6 bases. There are 13 residues in the CDR3. Per germline, CDR1 SGHRS and CDR2 YFSETQ. V was pared by 5 bases and J by 5 bases, with 13 bases between. The CDR3 sequence is CASRAGAGTEAFF. In DNA, the CDR3 is TGCGCCAGCAGGGCGGGGGCTGGGACTGAAGCTTTCTTT. Using reference TRBV5-1 and TRBJ1-1 for the parts outside the CDR3, the full variable domain is KAGVTQTPRYLIKTRGQQVTLSCSPISGHRSVSWYQQTPGQGLQFLFEYFSETQRNKGNFPGRFSGRQFSNSRSEMNVSTLELGDSALYLCASRAGAGTEAFFGQGTRLTVV.

The rearrangement joins TRBV12-3 or TRBV12-4 to TRBJ2-7; D gene uncertain. The V end lost 10 bases, the J end lost 0 bases, and 19 bases lay between the germline ends. This CDR3 is 15 amino acids long. CDR3 sequence reads: CANQDGVPSSYEQYV. The CDR3 DNA follows: TGTGCCAACCAGGACGGTGTGCCGAGCTCCTACGAGCAGTACGTC.

The table lists this clonotype with a few counts. J is TRBJ2-5 and V is TRBV6-2 or TRBV6-3; maybe TRBD2 (5 bases). This CDR3 region has 13 residues. Trimming cost V 5 bases and J 4 bases, with 11 bases left between them. The germline V gene encodes CDR1 MNHEY and CDR2 SVGEGT. This CDR3 is CASSTTSPETQYF. The CDR3 DNA is TGTGCCAGCAGTACAACTAGTCCAGAGACCCAGTACTTC.

This clonotype was counted ten times or more. The rearrangement links TRBV23-1 to TRBJ2-1; 12 bases fit TRBD1. TRBV23-1 is sorted into the ORF group, with uncertain function. The V segment lost 6 bases and the J segment 10 bases; nucleotides outside the gene matches: 7. The length of the CDR3 is 14 residues. The CDR3 DNA reads as TGCGCCAGCAGCCCCGGGACAGGGGGCGACGAGCAGTTCTTC. Protein: CASSPGTGGDEQFF.

The chain employs TRBV11-2 and TRBJ2-5, with TRBD2 identical over 7 bases. Trimming took 11 bases from V and 1 from J; bases not matched to a gene: 19. Germline lookup yields CDR1 SGHAT and CDR2 FQNNGV. This CDR3 is 17 amino acids long. This CDR3 reads CASASTTLAGVQETQYF. CDR3 bases: TGTGCCTCCGCAAGCACAACCCTGGCGGGGGTCCAAGAGACCCAGTACTTC.

This clonotype was picked up a small number of times. The chain links TRBV7-2 to TRBJ1-3; D gene uncertain. The CDR3 spans 14 residues. Germline V lookup: CDR1 SGHTA, CDR2 FQGNSA. Between the trimmed V and J ends, which lost 1 base and 4 bases, there was a span of 8 bases. This CDR3 is CASSLDLNGNTIYF. The CDR3 DNA is TGTGCCAGCAGCTTAGATCTAAACGGAAACACCATATATTTT.

This clonotype was seen more than once but under ten times. The rearrangement links TRBV4-2 to TRBJ2-1, with 9 bases identical to TRBD2. J was trimmed by 8 bases and V by 0 bases; bases with no gene match: 5. The germline V gene encodes CDR1 LGHNA and CDR2 YNFKEQ. The CDR3 sequence is 15 residues long. The CDR3 nucleotides are TGTGCCAGCAGCCAAGAGGCGCGGGGGGGCCATGAGCAGTTCTTC. Amino acid sequence: CASSQEARGGHEQFF.

The chain joins TRBV6-5 to TRBJ1-1, with unresolved D. V lost 8 bases and J 1 base, leaving 8 bases between the germline ends. The CDR3 length is 12 residues. Germline V gene data show CDR1 as MNHEY and CDR2 as SVGAGI. The CDR3 spells CASYVGNTEAFF. The CDR3 DNA is TGTGCCAGCTATGTGGGGAACACTGAAGCTTTCTTT.

This clonotype has a handful of counts. The chain joins TRBV4-1 to TRBJ2-3; D is ambiguous. The CDR3 length is 14 residues. Germline V gene sequence: CDR1 MGHRA, CDR2 YSYEKL. V lost 1 base and J 2 bases, leaving 7 bases between the germline ends. The CDR3: CASSQVQTTDTQYF. CDR3 DNA sequence: TGCGCCAGCAGCCAAGTGCAGACCACAGATACGCAGTATTTT.

The chain has TRBV5-1 and TRBJ2-3; 9 nucleotides align to TRBD2. J lost 0 bases, V lost 8 bases, and 4 bases had no gene match. Germline V gene data show CDR1 as SGHRS and CDR2 as YFSETQ. The CDR3 is 14 residues long. DNA for the CDR3: TGCGCCAGTTTTAGCGGGGGAAGCACAGATACGCAGTATTTT. Its protein product is CASFSGGSTDTQYF.

Only one count was recorded for this clonotype. The CDR3 here is CASSLAGGLGDTQYF. In DNA form, the CDR3 reads TGTGCCAGCAGCTTGGCGGGGGGCCTTGGAGATACGCAGTATTTT. The chain joins TRBV5-5 to TRBJ2-3; perhaps TRBD2 as D (7 bases). Germline V gives CDR1 SGHKS, CDR2 YYEKEE (reference sequence). This CDR3 comprises 15 residues. Trimming left V 0 bases short and J 5 bases short, with 13 bases between.

The chain couples TRBV24-1 to TRBJ2-5, with D possibly TRBD1 on 6 matching bases. This CDR3 has 9 residues. Germline CDR1 reads KGHDR; CDR2 reads SFDVKD. Between the trimmed V and J ends, which lost 9 bases and 13 bases, there was a span of 11 bases. The CDR3 sequence is CATRTEGYF. In DNA form, the CDR3 reads TGTGCCACCCGGACAGAAGGGTACTTC.

This clonotype was counted a few times. V gene TRBV4-2 combines with J gene TRBJ2-5; D is possibly TRBD1 or TRBD2 (6 bases each). The CDR3 totals 14 residues. In germline, CDR1 is LGHNA, CDR2 YNFKEQ. V was shortened by 6 bases and J by 5 bases, with 16 bases between the two germline ends. The CDR3 bases are TGTGCCAGCAGAGGTACGGGGGCGCGGGAGACCCAGTACTTC. Its protein is CASRGTGARETQYF.

V is TRBV4-1 and J is TRBJ2-7, with D perhaps matching TRBD1 (6 bases). The CDR3 loop spans 16 amino acids. The germline CDR1 and CDR2 sequences are MGHRA and YSYEKL. V dropped 0 bases and J dropped 5 bases, with 17 bases sitting between them. The CDR3 region has the DNA TGCGCCAGCAGCCAAGATGGAGTTGGTGGGGGCGACGAGCAGTACTTC. This encodes CASSQDGVGGGDEQYF.

This clonotype turned up a few times. J is TRBJ2-3 and V is TRBV20-1; D is possibly TRBD2 (5 bases). This CDR3 has 14 residues. The V and J ends lost 1 base and 6 bases respectively, with 14 bases between them. Looked up from germline, CDR1 is DFQATT and CDR2 is SNEGSKA (reference sequence). CDR3 in DNA: TGCAGTGCTAGAGTGAATCTAGCCCAGGATACGCAGTATTTT. It encodes CSARVNLAQDTQYF.

This clonotype was counted once. The rearrangement joins TRBV7-6 to TRBJ2-3; 10 nucleotides match TRBD2. There are 16 residues in the CDR3. V lost 5 bases, J lost 0 bases, and 5 bases stayed unmatched. Germline loops: CDR1 SGHVS, CDR2 FNYEAQ. The CDR3 loop is CASSGIAGGSTDTQYF. In DNA form, the CDR3 reads TGTGCCAGCAGCGGAATAGCGGGGGGAAGCACAGATACGCAGTATTTT. Complete variable domain (other parts from reference TRBV7-6 and TRBJ2-3): GAGVSQSPRYKVTKRGQDVALRCDPISGHVSLYWYRQALGQGPEFLTYFNYEAQQDKSGLPNDRFSAERPEGSISTLTIQRTEQRDSAMYRCASSGIAGGSTDTQYFGPGTRLTVL.

The chain's CDR3 is CASSLMGNYGYTF. In DNA form, the CDR3 reads TGTGCCAGCAGCCTGATGGGGAACTATGGCTACACCTTC. This chain connects TRBV7-2 to TRBJ1-2; no clear D. The CDR3 has 13 amino acids. Germline V CDR1 and CDR2: SGHTA, FQGNSA. V was pared by 5 bases and J by 2 bases, with 9 bases between.

This clonotype was seen many times. V and J are TRBV5-1 and TRBJ2-2; D uncertain. The V end was cut by 1 base, the J end by 2 bases, with 9 bases between. Germline V gene data show CDR1 as SGHRS and CDR2 as YFSETQ. The CDR3 loop spans 15 amino acids. Here the CDR3 reads CASSLQPDNTGELFF. CDR3 coding DNA: TGCGCCAGCAGCTTGCAGCCAGACAACACCGGGGAGCTGTTTTTT. Full variable domain (outside the CDR3, taken from reference TRBV5-1 and TRBJ2-2): KAGVTQTPRYLIKTRGQQVTLSCSPISGHRSVSWYQQTPGQGLQFLFEYFSETQRNKGNFPGRFSGRQFSNSRSEMNVSTLELGDSALYLCASSLQPDNTGELFFGEGSRLTVL.

V gene TRBV4-1 combines with J gene TRBJ1-2; the match to TRBD1 covers 7 bases. The CDR3 has 15 amino acids. Trimming removed 4 bases from V and 2 bases from J; junction bases left unmatched: 7. The germline V gene encodes CDR1 MGHRA and CDR2 YSYEKL. The CDR3 coding sequence is TGCGCCAGCAGCCGAACCGAACAGGGGAACTATGGCTACACCTTC. Its protein is CASSRTEQGNYGYTF.

The table lists this clonotype with a few counts. The chain couples TRBV12-3 or TRBV12-4 to TRBJ1-2; TRBD1 might be the D (5 bases). This CDR3 spans 15 amino acids. V lost 5 bases and J lost 7, with 20 bases in between. CDR3 sequence (DNA): TGTGCCAGCAGTCTGCGCGGGGGGGGGATCGCTGGCTACACCTTC. This gives the protein CASSLRGGGIAGYTF.

This clonotype was counted many times. The chain has TRBV5-4 and TRBJ2-2; 10 bases fit TRBD2. The CDR3 consists of 17 residues. The germline CDR1 and CDR2 sequences are SGHNT and YYREEE (reference sequence). V shed 2 bases, J shed 8 bases, and the junction held 12 bases outside the gene matches. CDR3 nucleotides: TGTGCCAGCAGCTTTGGACCGAGCGGGGGGGCCATTGGGGAGCTGTTTTTT. Residues: CASSFGPSGGAIGELFF. Based on the CDR3 plus reference TRBV5-4 and TRBJ2-2, the full variable domain is ETGVTQSPTHLIKTRGQQVTLRCSSQSGHNTVSWYQQALGQGPQFIFQYYREEENGRGNFPPRFSGLQFPNYSSELNVNALELDDSALYLCASSFGPSGGAIGELFFGEGSRLTVL.

In its sample, this clonotype was seen a few times. The genes are TRBV12-3 or TRBV12-4 and TRBJ2-3, with 8 bases identical to TRBD2. The CDR3 is 15 residues long. The junction had 4 bases not matched to a gene; V was cut back by 3 bases and J by 2 bases. In nucleotides, the CDR3 is TGTGCCAGCAGTTTGGGTAGCGGGGTCACAGATACGCAGTATTTT. This translates into CASSLGSGVTDTQYF.

This clonotype came up once. V and J are TRBV30 and TRBJ2-5, with 8 bases aligning to TRBD1. CDR3 length: 14 amino acids. V gave up 8 bases and J gave up 7 bases; unmatched junction bases: 15. Germline CDR1 GTSNPN, CDR2 SVGIG (reference sequence). For the CDR3, the DNA is TGTGCCCGCGGACAGGGATCGCCCCGGGGGACCCAGTACTTC. It codes for CARGQGSPRGTQYF. Full variable domain (rest looked up from reference TRBV30 and TRBJ2-5): SQTIHQWPATLVQPVGSPLSLECTVEGTSNPNLYWYRQAAGRGLQLLFYSVGIGQISSEVPQNLSASRPQDRQFILSSKKLLLSDSGFYLCARGQGSPRGTQYFGPGTRLLVL.

This clonotype turned up a few times. The chain couples TRBV20-1 to TRBJ2-3; TRBD1 or TRBD2 may be the D gene (5 bases each). The CDR3 runs 15 residues. V lost 4 bases and J 1 base, leaving 15 bases between the germline ends. Germline loops: CDR1 DFQATT, CDR2 SNEGSKA (reference sequence). DNA of the CDR3: TGCAGTGCTACGGGCCGGGACCAGGGCACAGATACGCAGTATTTT. The encoded protein is CSATGRDQGTDTQYF.

This clonotype was detected ten times or more. The chain employs TRBV12-3 or TRBV12-4 and TRBJ2-3; 8 bases map to TRBD2. Trimming at V came to 10 bases and at J to 8 bases, leaving 2 bases not matched to a gene. The CDR3 consists of 10 residues. CDR3 in amino acids: CATSGGTQYF. DNA of the CDR3: TGTGCCACAAGCGGGGGTACGCAGTATTTT.

This clonotype was recorded many times. CDR3 protein: CATSDRVTEKLFF. In DNA, the CDR3 is TGTGCCACCAGCGACAGGGTGACTGAAAAACTGTTTTTT. The J gene is TRBJ1-4, the V gene TRBV15, with 7 bases lining up with TRBD1. CDR1 LNHNV and CDR2 YYDKDF come from the germline V gene (reference sequence). The CDR3 extends over 13 amino acids. J gave up 7 bases and V 5 bases, and 4 bases lay outside the gene matches. The entire variable domain, with the rest obtained from reference TRBV15 and TRBJ1-4, is as follows: DAMVIQNPRYQVTQFGKPVTLSCSQTLNHNVMYWYQQKSSQAPKLLFHYYDKDFNNEADTPDNFQSRRPNTSFCFLDIRSPGLGDTAMYLCATSDRVTEKLFFGSGTQLSVL.

The V and J genes are TRBV5-1 and TRBJ2-1; D gene ambiguous. Germline CDR1 is SGHRS and CDR2 is YFSETQ. Trimming stripped 1 base from V and 5 bases from J, with 13 bases between. The CDR3 is 15 residues long. Here the CDR3 DNA reads TGCGCCAGCAGCTTGTGGCCAGGAGTGGACAATGAGCAGTTCTTC. Translated: CASSLWPGVDNEQFF.

The chain uses TRBV7-9 and TRBJ1-2, with D possibly matching TRBD1 (5 bases). With 1 base removed from V and 6 bases from J, the gap between germline ends came to 9 bases. There are 13 residues in the CDR3. CDR1 is SEHNR, CDR2 FQNEAQ, per germline (reference sequence). CDR3 residues: CASSLVPGNGYTF. Written as DNA, the CDR3 is TGTGCCAGCAGCTTAGTCCCAGGGAATGGCTACACCTTC.